A selection of T cell receptor beta chains follows, all from one sample in a study of OX40 agonist ivuxolimab in advanced cancers. This table comes from immunoSEQ multiplex PCR, and its TCRdb copy is limited to in-frame clones, with some not included. The repertoire holds approximately 20,000 clones, with approximately 78% as singletons. The material was CD4+ or CD8+ T cells sorted from blood, obtained in a trial of the OX40 agonist ivuxolimab. These receptor sequences come from an adult with an advanced solid tumor such as melanoma, head and neck, liver or kidney cancer. Both conserved end residues are part of each CDR3. Fields, in order: V gene, J gene, D gene, clone size, CDR3 protein, CDR3 DNA. The D gene is left open where the match is weak. The listing skips clone size in some rows; elsewhere it reads once, few, many or a size class.

TRBV29-1	TRBJ2-1	TRBD2	once	CSVVGPHSGAISYNEQFF	TGCAGCGTCGTAGGTCCCCATAGCGGGGCCATCTCCTACAATGAGCAGTTCTTC
TRBV14	TRBJ2-1	NA	once	CASRKHDNEQFF	TGTGCCAGTCGGAAGCACGACAATGAGCAGTTCTTC
TRBV5-6	TRBJ1-2	NA	NA	CASSPLTVAGYTF	TGTGCCAGCAGCCCGCTAACCGTAGCTGGCTACACCTTC
TRBV2	TRBJ2-5	TRBD2	medium-sized	CATKPGSGSGETQYF	TGTGCCACCAAACCCGGGAGCGGGAGTGGAGAGACCCAGTACTTC
TRBV7-9	TRBJ2-7	NA	NA	CASSYGERPYEQYF	TGTGCCAGCAGCTACGGGGAACGGCCCTACGAGCAGTACTTC
TRBV7-7	TRBJ2-7	TRBD1	NA	CASSEGTAYEQYF	TGTGCCAGCAGCGAGGGGACAGCCTACGAGCAGTACTTC
TRBV9	TRBJ1-2	NA	NA	CASSVEEQGYGYTF	TGTGCCAGCAGCGTAGAGGAACAGGGTTATGGCTACACCTTC
TRBV9	TRBJ2-1	NA	NA	CASSHRGVEQFF	TGTGCCAGCAGCCACCGGGGCGTAGAGCAGTTCTTC
TRBV7-3	TRBJ2-1	TRBD2	NA	CASSLIGNSGDAYNEQFF	TGTGCCAGCAGCTTAATTGGTAATAGCGGGGACGCCTACAATGAGCAGTTCTTC
TRBV5-1	TRBJ1-1	NA	NA	CASRLDQVGTEAFF	TGCGCCAGCAGGTTGGACCAAGTGGGCACTGAAGCTTTCTTT
TRBV6-5	TRBJ2-5	NA	NA	CASSYSGANQETQYF	TGTGCCAGCAGTTACTCAGGGGCTAACCAAGAGACCCAGTACTTC
TRBV11-3	TRBJ2-7	NA	NA	CASSIQGSYEQYF	TGTGCCAGCAGCATCCAGGGCTCCTACGAGCAGTACTTC
TRBV2	TRBJ1-6	TRBD1	NA	CASIPGQGNSPLHF	TGTGCCAGCATTCCGGGACAGGGAAATTCACCCCTCCACTTT
TRBV4-1	TRBJ2-1	NA	NA	CASSQEGRGSYNEQFF	TGCGCCAGCAGCCAAGAGGGGCGTGGGTCCTACAATGAGCAGTTCTTC
TRBV9	TRBJ2-7	NA	NA	CASSVGGRNYEQYF	TGTGCCAGCAGCGTAGGCGGCAGAAATTACGAGCAGTACTTC
TRBV6-6	TRBJ1-4	NA	NA	CASSRIVANEKLFF	TGTGCCAGCAGCCGGATTGTGGCTAATGAAAAACTGTTTTTT
TRBV21-1	TRBJ2-5	NA	NA	CASSKNRWTSKTQYF	TGTGCCAGCAGCAAAAATCGCTGGACTTCCAAGACCCAGTACTTC
TRBV11-2	TRBJ2-7	NA	NA	CASSLDWGGYEQYF	TGTGCCAGCAGCTTAGATTGGGGCGGCTACGAGCAGTACTTC
TRBV28	TRBJ2-7	NA	NA	CASSLRYEQYF	TGTGCCAGCAGTTTGCGATACGAGCAGTACTTC
TRBV10-2	TRBJ2-5	NA	NA	CASSEPRGLGQETQYF	TGCGCCAGCAGTGAGCCCCGGGGGTTGGGCCAAGAGACCCAGTACTTC
TRBV7-9	TRBJ2-7	NA	NA	CASSSGVDRGPFREYF	TGTGCCAGCAGCTCAGGGGTTGATAGGGGCCCCTTTCGTGAGTACTTC
TRBV4-1	TRBJ2-2	TRBD2	few	CASSQETSGVAGELFF	TGCGCCAGCAGCCAAGAGACTAGCGGGGTAGCCGGGGAGCTGTTTTTT
TRBV5-4	TRBJ2-5	NA	NA	CASSLETDERETQYF	TGTGCCAGCAGCCTGGAGACCGATGAGAGGGAGACCCAGTACTTC
TRBV5-6	TRBJ2-7	NA	NA	CASSLGPIYEQYF	TGTGCCAGCAGCTTGGGTCCGATTTACGAGCAGTACTTC
TRBV10-2	TRBJ2-1	NA	NA	CASSGVEQFF	TGCGCCAGCAGTGGCGTTGAGCAGTTCTTC
TRBV5-1	TRBJ2-7	NA	NA	CASSFGGVEYEQYF	TGCGCCAGCAGCTTTGGGGGTGTTGAGTACGAGCAGTACTTC
TRBV25-1	TRBJ2-7	NA	NA	CASSEPRELGASSYEQYF	TGTGCCAGCAGTGAACCACGGGAACTAGGTGCATCGTCCTACGAGCAGTACTTC
TRBV4-1	TRBJ2-1	TRBD2	few	CASSQVYVTSGGNEQFF	TGCGCCAGCAGCCAAGTCTACGTCACTAGCGGGGGCAATGAGCAGTTCTTC
TRBV27	TRBJ2-2	NA	NA	CASSYTNTGELFF	TGTGCCAGCAGTTATACGAACACCGGGGAGCTGTTTTTT
TRBV30	TRBJ1-6	NA	NA	CAWSVGPDSPLHF	TGTGCCTGGAGTGTGGGGCCTGATTCACCCCTCCACTTT
TRBV13	TRBJ2-2	NA	NA	CASSKLGFWELFF	TGTGCCAGCAGCAAACTAGGGTTCTGGGAGCTGTTTTTT
TRBV27	TRBJ1-5	TRBD1	NA	CASSLTGGRQPQHF	TGTGCCAGCAGTTTGACAGGGGGTCGTCAGCCCCAGCATTTT
TRBV5-6	TRBJ1-1	NA	NA	CASSSLAGQSMNTEAFF	TGTGCCAGCAGCTCCCTTGCCGGACAAAGCATGAACACTGAAGCTTTCTTT
TRBV28	TRBJ2-7	TRBD2	NA	CASSPGAGGEQYF	TGTGCCAGCAGTCCCGGGGCGGGGGGCGAGCAGTACTTC
TRBV9	TRBJ2-7	NA	NA	CASSVGSHTYEQYF	TGTGCCAGCAGCGTAGGGAGTCACACCTACGAGCAGTACTTC
TRBV27	TRBJ2-6	NA	NA	CASSRRLVPSGANVLTF	TGTGCCAGCAGCCGTAGGTTGGTCCCGTCTGGGGCCAACGTCCTGACTTTC
TRBV5-4	TRBJ2-3	TRBD2	NA	CASSLAPLAGVDTQYF	TGTGCCAGCAGCTTGGCCCCCCTAGCGGGAGTGGATACGCAGTATTTT
TRBV4-3	TRBJ2-2	NA	NA	CASSQVTPGTGELFF	TGCGCCAGCAGCCAAGTAACCCCGGGCACCGGGGAGCTGTTTTTT
TRBV27	TRBJ2-7	NA	NA	CASSLQGLAYEQYF	TGTGCCAGCAGTTTACAGGGACTCGCCTACGAGCAGTACTTC
TRBV4-3	TRBJ1-3	TRBD1	NA	CASSQTGGGNTIYF	TGCGCCAGCAGCCAAACAGGGGGAGGAAACACCATATATTTT
TRBV11-2	TRBJ2-3	NA	once	CASSLFYESADTQYF	TGTGCCAGCAGCTTATTTTATGAGTCTGCAGATACGCAGTATTTT
TRBV4-3	TRBJ1-6	NA	NA	CASSQEAFGSPLHF	TGCGCCAGCAGCCAAGAAGCTTTCGGTTCACCCCTCCACTTT
TRBV28	TRBJ2-3	TRBD2	NA	CASSLWLPTSGAGDTQYF	TGTGCCAGCAGTTTATGGCTGCCGACTAGCGGGGCTGGGGATACGCAGTATTTT
TRBV27	TRBJ1-5	NA	few	CASSFEVSQPQHF	TGTGCCAGCAGTTTCGAGGTGAGTCAGCCCCAGCATTTT
TRBV27	TRBJ2-1	TRBD1	once	CASSLFRDRAYNEQFF	TGTGCCAGCAGTTTATTCCGGGACAGGGCGTACAATGAGCAGTTCTTC
TRBV11-2	TRBJ1-1	TRBD1	NA	CASSITGEGTEAFF	TGTGCCAGCAGCATCACAGGGGAGGGTACTGAAGCTTTCTTT
TRBV7-8	TRBJ2-7	NA	NA	CASSPPLGSFSYEQYF	TGTGCCAGCAGCCCCCCCCTGGGGAGTTTCTCCTACGAGCAGTACTTC
TRBV9	TRBJ2-7	NA	NA	CASSPAGRRQRDEQYF	TGTGCCAGCAGCCCGGCAGGACGGAGGCAGAGGGACGAGCAGTACTTC
TRBV13	TRBJ1-1	NA	few	CASSLVSANTEAFF	TGTGCCAGCAGCTTAGTGTCAGCGAACACTGAAGCTTTCTTT
TRBV27	TRBJ2-7	NA	NA	CASRGGGYEQYF	TGTGCCTCACGAGGGGGAGGATACGAGCAGTACTTC
TRBV7-2	TRBJ1-2	NA	NA	CASSLEAGGYGYTF	TGTGCCAGCAGCTTAGAGGCGGGGGGCTATGGCTACACCTTC
TRBV19	TRBJ2-1	NA	NA	CASSLWAGVNEQFF	TGTGCCAGTAGCTTATGGGCAGGGGTCAATGAGCAGTTCTTC
TRBV19	TRBJ2-3	TRBD1	NA	CASSPQGAGGDTQYF	TGTGCCAGTAGTCCACAGGGGGCTGGGGGAGATACGCAGTATTTT
TRBV6-5	TRBJ1-1	NA	few	CASSYSGGNTEAFF	TGTGCCAGCAGTTACTCAGGGGGGAACACTGAAGCTTTCTTT